These 5 T cell receptor beta chains came from one sample sequenced in a study of CD8 T cells in ankylosing spondylitis (dated by TCRdb to the late 2010s). The library relied on 5' RACE. These reads were obtained on an Illumina HiSeq 2500. TCRdb ran its own pipeline on the public reads, namely fastp trimming at Q25 and MiXCR clone calling, and kept in-frame beta chains. Every distinct CDR3 protein forms one entry, paired with its most common genes and DNA. This sample has 210,000 or so distinct CDR3 sequences in its table, and 8% to 10% of those were observed once. Of the sample, approximately 5% falls within the top ten clones. Sequencing input: blood, either unsorted or a sorted T cell fraction (not recorded which). These receptors were collected from a female donor with ankylosing spondylitis or in good health (not recorded which).

As concerns this clonotype: One end of the junction varies from germline; a read error may be responsible. V and J are TRBV20-1 and TRBJ2-5; no clear D. Germline CDR1 DFQATT, CDR2 SNEGSKA (reference sequence). CDR3 length: 10 residues. DNA for the CDR3: TGCAGTGCTAGTGGAGAGACCAAGTACTTC. It codes for CSASGETKYF.

This clonotype was counted ten times or more. The rearrangement uses TRBV12-3 or TRBV12-4 and TRBJ2-2; 12 bases agree with TRBD2. Unmatched junction bases numbered 11, after V lost 3 bases and J lost 3 bases. This CDR3 has 19 residues. The CDR3 bases are TGTGCCAGCAGTTTCTCCGGGACTAGCGGGTCACCCTACACCGGGGAGCTGTTTTTT. It is translated as CASSFSGTSGSPYTGELFF.

This clonotype was seen a handful of times. At one of its ends the junction is not consistent with the germline gene, which may arise from a read error. The chain's CDR3 is CASSSGAATNEKLFF. The CDR3 DNA reads TGTGCCAGCAGTTCAGGGGCAGCAACTAACGAAAAACTGTTTTTT. This chain joins TRBV7-9 and TRBJ1-4; D might be TRBD1 (6 bases). The length of the CDR3 is 15 residues. Germline V gene sequence: CDR1 SEHNR, CDR2 FQNEAQ (reference sequence).

This clonotype showed up many times. V gene TRBV29-1 combines with J gene TRBJ2-3; D is uncertain. V lost 5 bases and J lost 1, with 7 bases in between. The CDR3 contains 12 residues. Germline CDR1 and CDR2: SQVTM and ANQGSEA. The CDR3 DNA follows: TGCAGCGTTTCGGCAGGCACAGATACGCAGTATTTT. Amino acids: CSVSAGTDTQYF.

The sample holds many counts of this clonotype. The CDR3 nucleotides read TGTGCCAGCAGTTGGGACAGCTACGAGCAGTACTTC. The encoded protein is CASSWDSYEQYF. This sequence joins TRBV6-5 and TRBJ2-7; 7 nucleotides match TRBD1. After removal of 4 bases from V and 3 bases from J, the junction contained 0 bases not matched to a gene. In germline, CDR1 is MNHEY, CDR2 SVGAGI. The CDR3 extends over 12 amino acids.